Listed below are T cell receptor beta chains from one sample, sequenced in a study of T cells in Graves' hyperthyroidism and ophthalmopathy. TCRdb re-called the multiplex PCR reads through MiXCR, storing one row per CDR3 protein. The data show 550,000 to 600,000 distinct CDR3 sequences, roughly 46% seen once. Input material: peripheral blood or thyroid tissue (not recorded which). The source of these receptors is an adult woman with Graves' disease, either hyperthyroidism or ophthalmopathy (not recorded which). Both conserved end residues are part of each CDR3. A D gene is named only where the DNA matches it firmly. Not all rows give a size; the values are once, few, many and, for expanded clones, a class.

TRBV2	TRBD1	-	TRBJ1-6	TGTGCCAGCACAACTCGGACAGGGGTTTCACCCCTCCACTTT	CASTTRTGVSPLHF
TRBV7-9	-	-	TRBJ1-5	TGTGCCAGCAGCTTGCGTCAGGACAATCGGCCCCAGCATTTT	CASSLRQDNRPQHF
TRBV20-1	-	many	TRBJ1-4	TGCAGTGCTAGAGCCCACAGGGCAACTAATGAAAAACTGTTTTTT	CSARAHRATNEKLFF
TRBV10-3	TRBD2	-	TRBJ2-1	TGTGCCATCAGTGAGTTCCGGTTGCCGGGGGGGGGCGATGAGCAGTTCTTC	CAISEFRLPGGGDEQFF
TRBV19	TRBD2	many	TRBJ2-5	TGTGCCAGTAGTGGGACTAGCGGGAGCGAGACCCAGTACTTC	CASSGTSGSETQYF
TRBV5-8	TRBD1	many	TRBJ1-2	TGTGCCAGCAGCTCGACAGGGGGCGATGGCTACACCTTC	CASSSTGGDGYTF
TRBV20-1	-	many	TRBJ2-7	TGCAGTGCCGAATACCGACAGACCTACGAGCAGTACTTC	CSAEYRQTYEQYF
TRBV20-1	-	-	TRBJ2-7	TGCAGTGCGGGGAAGGAAGCCTTC	CSAGKEAF
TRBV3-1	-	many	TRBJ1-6	TGTGCCAGCAGCTATCAAATGGGTTCACCCCTCCACTTT	CASSYQMGSPLHF
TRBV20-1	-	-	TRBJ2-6	TGCAGTGCTAGCCAACCTAGCTCTGGGGCCAACGTCCTGACTTTC	CSASQPSSGANVLTF
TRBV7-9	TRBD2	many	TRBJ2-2	TGTGCCAGCAGCATCGGGTCCGGGAGGTACACCGGGGAGCTGTTTTTT	CASSIGSGRYTGELFF
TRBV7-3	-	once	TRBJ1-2	TGCGCCAGCAGCCAAGAAGAATCAGGGCTGGAGGGCTACACCTTC	CASSQEESGLEGYTF
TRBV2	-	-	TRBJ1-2	TGTGCCAGCCCTGATGGAAATGGCTACACCTTC	CASPDGNGYTF
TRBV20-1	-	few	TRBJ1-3	TGCAGTGCTAGAGGGGCCACGGGAAACACCATATATTTT	CSARGATGNTIYF
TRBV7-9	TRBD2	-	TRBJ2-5	TGTGCCAGCAGTCCGAGACTAGCGGGGGGATCAGAGACCCAGTACTTC	CASSPRLAGGSETQYF
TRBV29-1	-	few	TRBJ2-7	TGCAGCGTCCGACTTTGGGGGTCCTCCTACGAGCAGTACTTC	CSVRLWGSSYEQYF
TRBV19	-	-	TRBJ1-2	TGTGCCAGTAGTCCCCATGTGGACAGAAACTATGGCTACACCTTC	CASSPHVDRNYGYTF
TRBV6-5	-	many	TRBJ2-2	TGTGCCAGCAGAAAAGCCCATGAGACCGGGGAGCTGTTTTTT	CASRKAHETGELFF
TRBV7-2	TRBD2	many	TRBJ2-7	TGTGCCAGCCAACCGAGCGGGAGCGTGTACGAGCAGTACTTC	CASQPSGSVYEQYF
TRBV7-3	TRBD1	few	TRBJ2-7	TGTGCCAGCAGCTTAAGACAGGGGGAGTACGAGCAGTACTTC	CASSLRQGEYEQYF
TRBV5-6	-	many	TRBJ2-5	TGTGCCAGCACCAAATGGGGCAGGGTGAGAGAGACCCAGTACTTC	CASTKWGRVRETQYF
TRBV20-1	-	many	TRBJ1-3	TGCAGTGCTAGAGAGGGGGACTCTGGAAACACCATATATTTT	CSAREGDSGNTIYF
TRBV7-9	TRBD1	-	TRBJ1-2	TGTGCCAGCAGCCCCCCGGGACAGGGGATTCCCAGCTACACCTTC	CASSPPGQGIPSYTF
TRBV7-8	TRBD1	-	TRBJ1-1	TGTGCCAGCAGCTCAGGACAGGGGCAAGCGGACACTGAAGCTTTCTTT	CASSSGQGQADTEAFF
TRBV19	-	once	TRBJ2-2	TGTGCCAGTAGTGTAGGGCCCCCGGGGACCGGGGAGCTGTTTTTT	CASSVGPPGTGELFF
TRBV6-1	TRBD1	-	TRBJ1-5	TGTGCCAGCAGTAAACAGGGGAGGAGTCAGCCCCAGCATTTT	CASSKQGRSQPQHF
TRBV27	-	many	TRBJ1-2	TGTGCCAGCAGCTTAGGTAGTAACTATGGCTACACCTTC	CASSLGSNYGYTF
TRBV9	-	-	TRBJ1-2	TGTGCCAGCAGCGCCCGACGTGGCTACACCTTC	CASSARRGYTF
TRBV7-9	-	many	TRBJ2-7	TGTGCCAGCAGCCCGGACACCTACGAGCAGTACTTC	CASSPDTYEQYF
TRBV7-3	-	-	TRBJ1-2	TGTGCCAGCAGTTACGGGGGGGGGAGTGACTATGGCTACACCTTC	CASSYGGGSDYGYTF
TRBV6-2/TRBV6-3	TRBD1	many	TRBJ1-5	TGTGCCAGCAGTTATCCGGACAGGGGGCCTCAGCCCCAGCATTTT	CASSYPDRGPQPQHF
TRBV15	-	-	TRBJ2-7	TGTGCCACCAGCAGTGCCTGGTGGGGTCCCTACGAGCAGTACTTC	CATSSAWWGPYEQYF
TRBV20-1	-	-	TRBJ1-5	TGCAGTCTTGCCCCTTTTAGCTTATTGAATCAGCCCCAGCATTTT	CSLAPFSLLNQPQHF
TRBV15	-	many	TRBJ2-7	TGTGCCACCAGCAGAGTGACGTTCACCTACGAGCAGTACTTC	CATSRVTFTYEQYF
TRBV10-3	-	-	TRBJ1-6	TGTGCCATCAGTGAGGAGGGGATGAATAATTCACCCCTCCACTTT	CAISEEGMNNSPLHF
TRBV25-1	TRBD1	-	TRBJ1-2	TGTGCCAGCACCCGGGACAGGGCACTCGATGGCTACACCTTC	CASTRDRALDGYTF
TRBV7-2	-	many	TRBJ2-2	TGTGCCAGCAGCCTATTTAGCGGAGCGAACACCGGGGAGCTGTTTTTT	CASSLFSGANTGELFF
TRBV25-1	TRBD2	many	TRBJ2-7	TGTGCCAGCAGTGAAGTCACTAGCGGGCCCCTCGAGCAGTACTTC	CASSEVTSGPLEQYF
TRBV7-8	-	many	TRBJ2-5	TGTGCCAGCAGCCAAGAAAGACGGGGACCTCTGAGAGGGGAGACCCAGTACTTC	CASSQERRGPLRGETQYF
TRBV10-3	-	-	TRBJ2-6	TGTGCATTCCCGGATGGGGCCAACGTCCTGACTTTC	CAFPDGANVLTF
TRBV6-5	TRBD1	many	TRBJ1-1	TGTGCCAGCAGTTACCTCGCAGGGGGCATCGGTGAAGCTTTCTTT	CASSYLAGGIGEAFF
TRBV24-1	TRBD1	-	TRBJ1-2	TGTGCCACCAGTGACCCCTCCGGGACAGCGGGAGGCTACACCTTC	CATSDPSGTAGGYTF
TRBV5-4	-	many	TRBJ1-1	TGTGCCAGCAGCGGGCAGGGACTTTATCGAGCTTTCTTT	CASSGQGLYRAFF
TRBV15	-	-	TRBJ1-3	TGTGCCACCAGCAGTGGGGCAAGTAGGGCTGGAAACACCATATATTTT	CATSSGASRAGNTIYF
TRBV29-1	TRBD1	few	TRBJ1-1	TGCAGCGTTTCTTTGGGTCCCAGGGGGACTGAAGCTTTCTTT	CSVSLGPRGTEAFF
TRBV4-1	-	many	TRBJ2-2	TGCGCCAGCAGCCAAAGGGGCACAGGGACGAACACCGGGGAGCTGTTTTTT	CASSQRGTGTNTGELFF
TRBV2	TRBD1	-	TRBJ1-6	TGTGCCAGCAGGAGAGGGTCCGGGACAGGGTTTTTCCAGTCACCCCTCCACTTT	CASRRGSGTGFFQSPLHF
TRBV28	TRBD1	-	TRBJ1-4	TGTGCCAGCAGTCTCGACAGGGGCACAGGGTCGGTCGAAAAACTGTTTTTT	CASSLDRGTGSVEKLFF
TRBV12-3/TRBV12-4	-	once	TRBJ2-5	TGTGCCAGCACCCCTCCGGCGGAGGCGGCGGAGACCCAGTACTTC	CASTPPAEAAETQYF
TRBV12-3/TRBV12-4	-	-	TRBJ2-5	TGTGCCAGCAGCCTTGGGACTTCGCTCGGTGGGGAGACCCAGTACTTC	CASSLGTSLGGETQYF
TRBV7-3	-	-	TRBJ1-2	TGTGCCAGCCCAAGGGGTGGAGGCTACACCTTC	CASPRGGGYTF
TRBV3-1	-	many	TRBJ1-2	TGTGCCAGCGCTCCGGGGGGGCGAGCTAACTATGGCTACACCTTC	CASAPGGRANYGYTF
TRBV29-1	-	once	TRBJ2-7	TGCAGCGTTGTGGGGGAAACGGGCTACGAGCAGTACTTC	CSVVGETGYEQYF
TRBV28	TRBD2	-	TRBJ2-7	TGTGCCAGCAGCTATAGACCGGGACTAGCGGTCGGCGGGAGCTACGAGCAGTACTTC	CASSYRPGLAVGGSYEQYF